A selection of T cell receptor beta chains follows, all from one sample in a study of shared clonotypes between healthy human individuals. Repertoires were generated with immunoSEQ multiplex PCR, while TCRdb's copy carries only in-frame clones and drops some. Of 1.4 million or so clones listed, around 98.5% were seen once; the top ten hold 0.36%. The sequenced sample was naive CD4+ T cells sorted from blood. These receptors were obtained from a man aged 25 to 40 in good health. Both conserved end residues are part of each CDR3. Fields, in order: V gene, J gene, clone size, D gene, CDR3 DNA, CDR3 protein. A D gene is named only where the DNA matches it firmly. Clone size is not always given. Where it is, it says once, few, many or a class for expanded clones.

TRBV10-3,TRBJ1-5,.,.,TGTGCCATCAGTGAATCGATAGGGGTTCTTGGCAATCAGCCCCAGCATTTT,CAISESIGVLGNQPQHF
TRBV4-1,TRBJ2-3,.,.,TGCGCCAGCAGCCAAGGGGGGACGGCGTATACGCAGTATTTT,CASSQGGTAYTQYF
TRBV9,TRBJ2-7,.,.,TGTGCCAGCAGCGTAGCATCAGGGGTGGGCGAGCAGTACTTC,CASSVASGVGEQYF
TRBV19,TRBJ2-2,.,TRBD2,TGTGCCACTGGGACTAGCGGACAAGGGAACACCGGGGAGCTGTTTTTT,CATGTSGQGNTGELFF
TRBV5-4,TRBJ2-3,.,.,TGTGCCAGCAGCCCCCGACTAGTGACAGATACGCAGTATTTT,CASSPRLVTDTQYF
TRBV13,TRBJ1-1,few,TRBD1,TGTGCCAGCAGCCAGGGGACAGGGAGTGAAGCTTTCTTT,CASSQGTGSEAFF
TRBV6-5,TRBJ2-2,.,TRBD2,TGTGCCAGCCGGGGGGGAGGGAAGACCGGGGAGCTGTTTTTT,CASRGGGKTGELFF
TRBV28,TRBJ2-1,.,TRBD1,TGTGCCAGCAGCACACCCGGACAGGGAGGCAATGAGCAGTTCTTC,CASSTPGQGGNEQFF
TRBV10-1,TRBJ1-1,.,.,TGCGCCAGCAGAGACCTGACAGGTAGCACTGAAGCTTTCTTT,CASRDLTGSTEAFF
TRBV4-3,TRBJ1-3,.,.,TGCGCCAGCAGCCAAGATTGGGTGAGCTCTGGAAACACCATATATTTT,CASSQDWVSSGNTIYF
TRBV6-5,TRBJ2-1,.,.,TGTGCCAGCAGTTACTGGTCCGGCAATGAGCAGTTCTTC,CASSYWSGNEQFF
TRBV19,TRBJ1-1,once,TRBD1,TGTGCCAGCTACAGGGGGCGCTACGGGACTGAAGCTTTCTTT,CASYRGRYGTEAFF
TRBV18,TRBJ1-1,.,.,TGTGCCAGCTCACCTTGGGTCGCGAACACTGAAGCTTTCTTT,CASSPWVANTEAFF
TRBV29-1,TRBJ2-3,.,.,TGCAGCGTCTTCAGCGGGGATACGCAGTATTTT,CSVFSGDTQYF
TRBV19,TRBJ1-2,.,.,TGTGCCAGTAGTATGCAGGGAGTTTATGGCTACACCTTC,CASSMQGVYGYTF
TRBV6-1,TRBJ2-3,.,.,TGTGCCAGCAGTGAGTGGGGAGATACGCAGTATTTT,CASSEWGDTQYF
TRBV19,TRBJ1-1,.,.,TGTGCCAGTAAGCGGGCAACCACATCGAACACTGAAGCTTTCTTT,CASKRATTSNTEAFF
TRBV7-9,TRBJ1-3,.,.,TGTGCCAGCAGCTTCCACAGGGTGAGGGTTGGAAACACCATATATTTT,CASSFHRVRVGNTIYF
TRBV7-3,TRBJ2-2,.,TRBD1,TGTGCCAGCAGCTTAACGTTAAGGACAGGGAGCATCACCGGGGAGCTGTTTTTT,CASSLTLRTGSITGELFF
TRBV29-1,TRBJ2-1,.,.,TGCAGCTTAGGGGCTACCTACAATGAGCAGTTCTTC,CSLGATYNEQFF
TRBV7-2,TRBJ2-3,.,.,TGTGCCAGCAGCTTAGGTGGAGGGCCGACAGATACGCAGTATTTT,CASSLGGGPTDTQYF
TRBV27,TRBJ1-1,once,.,TGTGCCAGCAGTTTATTGGCTTCCCCCCGGAACACTGAAGCTTTCTTT,CASSLLASPRNTEAFF
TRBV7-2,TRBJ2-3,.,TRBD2,TGTGCCAGCAGCTTAGTGCGGGGGACAGATACGCAGTATTTT,CASSLVRGTDTQYF
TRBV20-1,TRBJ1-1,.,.,TGCAGTGCTAGGCGGAAAACTGAAGCTTTCTTT,CSARRKTEAFF
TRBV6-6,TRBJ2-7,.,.,TGTGCCAGCAGACCCTCTAGTATCCACGAGCAGTACTTC,CASRPSSIHEQYF
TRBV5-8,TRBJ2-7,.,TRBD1,TGTGCCAGCAGCCATTCGGACAGGCAGACCTACGAGCAGTACTTC,CASSHSDRQTYEQYF
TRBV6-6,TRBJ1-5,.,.,TGTGCCAGCAGTTACCGGACTGGGCCTAGCAATCAGCCCCAGCATTTT,CASSYRTGPSNQPQHF
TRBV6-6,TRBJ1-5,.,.,TGTGCCAGCAGTTACTCGTCGGGTTATCAGCCCCAGCATTTT,CASSYSSGYQPQHF